The rows below give T cell receptor beta chains drawn from one sample of a study of control samples from healthy donors and cancer patients. Profiling relied on immunoSEQ multiplex PCR, and the TCRdb table lists in-frame clones only, not all of them. This table holds 120,000 or so clones, approximately 94% found once. Sequenced input: blood. The receptors were sampled from a man aged 25-45 years in good health. Both conserved end residues are part of each CDR3. The D gene is left open where the match is weak. The size field is filled for only some rows; it gives once, few, many or a size class.

j_gene	v_gene	d_gene	abundance	CDR3nt	CDR3aa
TRBJ1-1	TRBV29-1	-	-	TGCAGCGTTGTGCCCCTAGATGGACGGACCAACACTGAAGCTTTCTTT	CSVVPLDGRTNTEAFF
TRBJ1-2	TRBV15	TRBD1	once	TGTGCCACCAGCAGGGGGACAGGGGCTAACTATGGCTACACCTTC	CATSRGTGANYGYTF
TRBJ2-2	TRBV19	-	-	TGTGCCAGTAATCCTTTCCTGAACACCGGGGAGCTGTTTTTT	CASNPFLNTGELFF
TRBJ1-3	TRBV7-6	-	-	TGTGCCAGCAGCTCCCCTTCAAGCTCAGGCATATATTTT	CASSSPSSSGIYF
TRBJ2-2	TRBV5-1	-	-	TGCGCCAGCAGCTTGGCCCTAGCGAACACCGGGGAGCTGTTTTTT	CASSLALANTGELFF
TRBJ1-6	TRBV6-5	TRBD1	-	TGTGCCACCGGGATACAGGGGGCAAGTGGATCACCCCTCCACTTT	CATGIQGASGSPLHF
TRBJ2-2	TRBV2	-	-	TGTGCCAGCAGTGACATCGAGGGATCTAACACCGGGGAGCTGTTTTTT	CASSDIEGSNTGELFF
TRBJ2-3	TRBV7-8	TRBD1	-	TGTGCCAGCAGCTTCCACCCGGGACAGCTCACAGATACGCAGTATTTT	CASSFHPGQLTDTQYF
TRBJ2-3	TRBV5-1	TRBD2	-	TGCGCCAGCAGCTTGTCGACCGGGGGGGCTGGAGATACGCAGTATTTT	CASSLSTGGAGDTQYF
TRBJ2-7	TRBV30	-	once	TGTGCCTGGAGTGTTATGGGGTTGGTAGCCTACGAGCAGTACTTC	CAWSVMGLVAYEQYF
TRBJ2-1	TRBV9	-	once	TGTGCCAGCAGTGGTGGGCCGAGCTCCTACAATGAGCAGTTCTTC	CASSGGPSSYNEQFF
TRBJ2-7	TRBV28	-	-	TGTGCCAGTCTTAGGACAGCGCCATACGAGCAGTACTTC	CASLRTAPYEQYF
TRBJ1-1	TRBV9	-	-	TGTGCCAGCAGCGTAGGGGCAGAGAACACTGAAGCTTTCTTT	CASSVGAENTEAFF
TRBJ2-2	TRBV7-9	TRBD2	few	TGTGCCAGCAGACAGACCCCCGGACTAGGAGTGAACACCGGGGAGCTGTTTTTT	CASRQTPGLGVNTGELFF
TRBJ1-5	TRBV19	-	-	TGTGCCAGTACGGAGACAGGCCCTTATAGCAATCAGCCCCAGCATTTT	CASTETGPYSNQPQHF
TRBJ1-5	TRBV6-5	-	-	TGTGCCAGCAGTCGGGAGGGCAATCAGCCCCAGCATTTT	CASSREGNQPQHF
TRBJ1-5	TRBV6-5	-	once	TGTGCCAGCACAACCCGGGACACTAGCAATCAGCCCCAGCATTTT	CASTTRDTSNQPQHF
TRBJ1-2	TRBV28	-	-	TGTGCCAGCAGTACTAGACAAAGTATGCACTATGGCTACACCTTC	CASSTRQSMHYGYTF
TRBJ2-3	TRBV19	TRBD2	-	TGTGCCAGTAGTATGGGCGGGGGGCTATTGGCAGATACGCAGTATTTT	CASSMGGGLLADTQYF
TRBJ2-6	TRBV19	-	-	TGTGCCAGTAGTGGGGGACTGACTCCCTCTGGGGCCAACGTCCTGACTTTC	CASSGGLTPSGANVLTF
TRBJ1-2	TRBV6-2/TRBV6-3	-	-	TGTGCCAGCAGTTATGGGAGAGGCTACACCTTC	CASSYGRGYTF
TRBJ1-5	TRBV9	-	-	TGTGCCAGCAGCCCCGGTCCTGCGGGGCCCCAGCATTTT	CASSPGPAGPQHF
TRBJ1-5	TRBV2	TRBD1	-	TGTGCCAGCAGTGAAGCCTTGACAGGGAGCCAGCCCCAGCATTTT	CASSEALTGSQPQHF
TRBJ2-4	TRBV19	-	-	TGTGCCAGTAGTACGCCAGTAAACATTCAGTACTTC	CASSTPVNIQYF
TRBJ2-1	TRBV28	TRBD2	-	TGTGCCAGCAGTTACGGGGGGACTAGCGCAGAGCAGTTCTTC	CASSYGGTSAEQFF
TRBJ2-7	TRBV27	-	-	TGTGCCAGCAGCCAGGACCCCTCGGCAAGGAACGAGCAGTACTTC	CASSQDPSARNEQYF
TRBJ1-1	TRBV29-1	-	-	TGCAGCGCCGAGTGGGGGGAAGGCACTGAAGCTTTCTTT	CSAEWGEGTEAFF